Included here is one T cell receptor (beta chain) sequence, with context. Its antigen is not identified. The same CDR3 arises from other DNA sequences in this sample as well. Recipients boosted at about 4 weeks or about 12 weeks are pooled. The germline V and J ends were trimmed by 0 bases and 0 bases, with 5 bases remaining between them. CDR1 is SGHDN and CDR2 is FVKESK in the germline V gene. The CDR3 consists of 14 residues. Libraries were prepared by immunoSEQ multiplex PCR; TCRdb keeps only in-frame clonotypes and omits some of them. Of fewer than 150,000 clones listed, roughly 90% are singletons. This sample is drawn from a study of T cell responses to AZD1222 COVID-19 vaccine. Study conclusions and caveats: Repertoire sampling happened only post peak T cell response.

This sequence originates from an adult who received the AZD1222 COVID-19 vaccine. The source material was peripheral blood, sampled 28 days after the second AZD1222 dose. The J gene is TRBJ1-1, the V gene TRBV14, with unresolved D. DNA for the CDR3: TGTGCCAGCAGCCAAGATACAGTGAACACTGAAGCTTTCTTT. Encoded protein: CASSQDTVNTEAFF.